This TCR beta chain is from a study of early T cells in non-severe SARS-CoV-2 infection. Overall study: The chains were unpaired, and the sequenced material was bulk RNA from unsorted whole blood.

There are 13 residues in the CDR3. The ends lost 5 bases at V and 5 bases at J; junction bases unmatched: 4. CDR1 is DFQATT and CDR2 is SNEGSKA in the germline V gene (reference sequence). This clonotype was found many times. TCRdb passed the 5' RACE reads through MiXCR, listing each CDR3 protein once. The sample shows approximately 50,000 distinct CDR3 sequences, more than 9.5% of them seen only once. The chain carries TRBV20-1 and TRBJ1-1; 11 bases are shared with TRBD1. This TCR derives from an adult who was a healthcare worker with PCR-confirmed SARS-CoV-2 infection or an uninfected control (not recorded which). The sequenced sample consisted of whole blood. CDR3 sequence: CSAYGTGGTEAFF. The CDR3 bases are TGCAGTGCTTACGGGACAGGGGGAACTGAAGCTTTCTTT.